This TCR beta chain is from a study of tumor-infiltrating lymphocytes in primary liver carcinoma. Study-level results: Compared with blood, tumor repertoires held significantly more in their top 250 clones. Since the samples were bulk and unsorted, the CD4+ and CD8+ repertoires were not compared.

This clonotype was detected only once. What it recognizes is unknown. The junction and the germline gene differ at one end; a read error may be behind it. From approximately 530 ng of total RNA, TCR beta-specific cDNA was reverse-transcribed using a constant-region primer. Each TCR beta library was derived from three nested multiplex PCR rounds that employed slightly modified ARM-PCR. One entry per CDR3 protein results from TCRdb running MiXCR on the multiplex PCR reads. Found here are hundreds of thousands of distinct CDR3 sequences, around three fifths of them singletons; the top ten hold 15% to 20%. The researchers obtained blood RNA from unsorted whole blood and also extracted germline DNA. These patients lived with chronic HBV infection and had never been treated. Sequencing was performed on peripheral blood. The receptor was derived from a woman aged 25 to 39 with primary liver carcinoma and hepatitis B virus infection.

CDR3: CASSSGQEYGYTF. The CDR3 DNA is TGTGCCAGCAGCTCAGGACAGGAGTATGGCTACACATTC. V gene TRBV11-2 combines with J gene TRBJ1-2; TRBD1 matches at 7 bases. CDR1 is SGHAT, CDR2 FQNNGV, per germline. This CDR3 region has 13 residues.